The present T cell receptor (beta chain) was sequenced within a study of blood T cell repertoires in COVID-19. After removal of 1 base from V and 2 bases from J, the junction contained 7 bases not matched to a gene. CDR3 length equals 17 residues. From germline, CDR1 is SGHRS and CDR2 YFSETQ. Profiling relied on immunoSEQ multiplex PCR, and the TCRdb table lists in-frame clones only, not all of them. The data show 130,000 to 150,000 clones, just under 85% seen once. V is TRBV5-1 and J is TRBJ2-2; 8 bases agree with TRBD1. This clonotype originated in a man in his fifties who had recovered from COVID-19. Sequenced: PBMCs or T cells enriched from blood (not recorded which). CDR3 bases: TGCGCCAGCAGCTTGATCGGTCAGGGGGCTAACACCGGGGAGCTGTTTTTT. Translating it yields CASSLIGQGANTGELFF.